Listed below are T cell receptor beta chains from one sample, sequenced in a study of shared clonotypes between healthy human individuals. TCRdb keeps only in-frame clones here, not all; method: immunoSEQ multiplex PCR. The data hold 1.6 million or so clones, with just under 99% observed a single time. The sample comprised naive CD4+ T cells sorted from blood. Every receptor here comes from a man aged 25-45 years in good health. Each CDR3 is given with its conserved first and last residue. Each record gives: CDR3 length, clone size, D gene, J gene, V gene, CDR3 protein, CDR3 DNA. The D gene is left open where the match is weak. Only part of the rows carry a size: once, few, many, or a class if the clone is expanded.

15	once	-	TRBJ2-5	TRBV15	CATSNPYRVEETQYF	TGTGCCACCAGCAATCCATACAGGGTTGAAGAGACCCAGTACTTC
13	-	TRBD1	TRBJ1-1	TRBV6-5	CASSPGGQTEAFF	TGTGCCAGCAGTCCAGGGGGGCAGACTGAAGCTTTCTTT
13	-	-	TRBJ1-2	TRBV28	CASTTAANYGYTF	TGTGCCAGCACTACAGCCGCTAACTATGGCTACACCTTC
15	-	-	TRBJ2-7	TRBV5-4	CASSPGITQTYEQYF	TGTGCCAGCAGCCCTGGGATAACCCAAACCTACGAGCAGTACTTC
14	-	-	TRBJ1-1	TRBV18	CASSPRAGGTEAFF	TGTGCCAGCTCACCACGGGCAGGCGGCACTGAAGCTTTCTTT
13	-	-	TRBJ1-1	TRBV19	CASSVGQNTEAFF	TGTGCCAGTAGTGTGGGACAGAACACTGAAGCTTTCTTT
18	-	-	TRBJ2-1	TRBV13	CASSSPRLRTNGVPEQFF	TGTGCCAGCAGCTCACCCCGACTAAGGACCAATGGAGTTCCTGAGCAGTTCTTC
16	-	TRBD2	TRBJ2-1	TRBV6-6	CASTDRLAGFEDEQFF	TGTGCCAGCACCGACAGACTAGCGGGATTTGAGGATGAGCAGTTCTTC
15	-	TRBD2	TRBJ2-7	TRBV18	CASSPRRLAAYEQYF	TGTGCCAGCTCACCACGCAGACTAGCGGCCTACGAGCAGTACTTC
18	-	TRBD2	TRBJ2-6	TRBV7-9	CASSSTSGRASGANVLTF	TGTGCCAGCAGCTCGACTAGCGGGAGGGCCTCTGGGGCCAACGTCCTGACTTTC
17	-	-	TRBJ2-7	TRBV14	CASSQVVGGIHFYEQYF	TGTGCCAGCAGCCAAGTAGTGGGCGGGATCCACTTCTACGAGCAGTACTTC
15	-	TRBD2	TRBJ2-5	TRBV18	CASSIAGASQETQYF	TGTGCCAGCTCAATAGCGGGAGCCTCCCAAGAGACCCAGTACTTC
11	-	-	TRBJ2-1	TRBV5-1	CASSFNREQFF	TGCGCCAGCAGCTTTAATAGGGAGCAGTTCTTC
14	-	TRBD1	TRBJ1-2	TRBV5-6	CASSPEGQIYGYTF	TGTGCCAGCAGCCCCGAGGGACAGATCTATGGCTACACCTTC
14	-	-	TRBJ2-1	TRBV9	CASSVTSQGNEQFF	TGTGCCAGCAGCGTAACCAGTCAGGGCAATGAGCAGTTCTTC
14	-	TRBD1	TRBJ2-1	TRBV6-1	CASKRGQGNNEQFF	TGTGCCAGCAAACGGGGACAGGGTAACAATGAGCAGTTCTTC
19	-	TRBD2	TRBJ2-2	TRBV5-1	CASSLVGSASGTNTGELFF	TGCGCCAGCAGCTTGGTCGGTTCGGCTAGCGGAACAAACACCGGGGAGCTGTTTTTT
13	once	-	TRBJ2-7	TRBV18	CASSPGVGEQQYF	TGTGCCAGCTCACCCGGGGTTGGTGAGCAGCAGTACTTC
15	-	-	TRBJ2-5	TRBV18	CASSPSPALEETQYF	TGTGCCAGCTCACCGAGCCCCGCCCTTGAGGAGACCCAGTACTTC
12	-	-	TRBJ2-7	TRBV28	CASTPGRRGLYF	TGTGCCAGCACCCCTGGGCGGAGGGGACTGTACTTC
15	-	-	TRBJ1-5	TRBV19	CASSIGAGAKQPQHF	TGTGCCAGTAGTATAGGGGCGGGGGCTAAGCAGCCCCAGCATTTT
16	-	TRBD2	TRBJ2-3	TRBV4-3	CASSQDPSGRSDTQYF	TGCGCCAGCAGCCAAGATCCTAGCGGGAGATCAGATACGCAGTATTTT
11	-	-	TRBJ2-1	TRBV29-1	CSVLPEYEQFF	TGCAGCGTCCTCCCGGAGTATGAGCAGTTCTTC
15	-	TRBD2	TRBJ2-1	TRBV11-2	CASTSGTSSPGEQFF	TGTGCCAGCACCTCCGGGACTAGCTCCCCTGGGGAGCAGTTCTTC
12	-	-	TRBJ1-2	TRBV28	CASSLRGGGYTF	TGTGCCAGCAGTTTACGGGGTGGTGGCTACACCTTC
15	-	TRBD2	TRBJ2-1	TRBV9	CASSVAPRGDNEQFF	TGTGCCAGCAGCGTAGCTCCTCGGGGGGACAATGAGCAGTTCTTC
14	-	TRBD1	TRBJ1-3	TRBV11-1	CASSQQGDGNTIYF	TGTGCCAGCAGCCAACAGGGGGATGGAAACACCATATATTTT
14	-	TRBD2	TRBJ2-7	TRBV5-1	CASAAGGLGYEQYF	TGCGCCAGCGCTGCGGGGGGCCTTGGGTACGAGCAGTACTTC
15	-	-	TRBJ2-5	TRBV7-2	CASSSEGGKGETQYF	TGTGCCAGCAGCTCGGAGGGGGGCAAAGGGGAGACCCAGTACTTC
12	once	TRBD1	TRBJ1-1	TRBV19	CASTQGNGGAFF	TGTGCCAGTACACAGGGGAATGGGGGAGCTTTCTTT
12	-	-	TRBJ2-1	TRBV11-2	CASRSDIHEQFF	TGTGCCAGCAGATCGGACATCCATGAGCAGTTCTTC
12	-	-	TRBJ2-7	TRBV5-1	CASSTGGYEQYF	TGCGCCAGCAGCACAGGAGGCTACGAGCAGTACTTC
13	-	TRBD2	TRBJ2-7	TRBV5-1	CASSRTSPYEQYF	TGCGCCAGCAGTCGGACTAGCCCCTACGAGCAGTACTTC
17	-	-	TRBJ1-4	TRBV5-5	CASSLFSPHATNEKLFF	TGTGCCAGCAGCTTGTTTAGTCCCCACGCAACTAATGAAAAACTGTTTTTT
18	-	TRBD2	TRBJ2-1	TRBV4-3	CASSQDFFAGGAYNEQFF	TGCGCCAGCAGCCAAGATTTTTTTGCGGGAGGCGCCTACAATGAGCAGTTCTTC
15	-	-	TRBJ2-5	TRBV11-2	CASSRGPQGTETQYF	TGTGCCAGCAGCCGGGGCCCACAGGGTACGGAGACCCAGTACTTC
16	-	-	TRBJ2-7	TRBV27	CASSLGTGRSAYEQYF	TGTGCCAGCAGTTTGGGCACGGGACGTTCGGCATACGAGCAGTACTTC
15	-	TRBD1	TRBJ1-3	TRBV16	CASSQSGTGGNTIYF	TGTGCCAGCAGCCAATCCGGGACAGGGGGAAACACCATATATTTT
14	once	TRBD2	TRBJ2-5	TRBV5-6	CASSLGREGETQYF	TGTGCCAGCAGCTTGGGCAGGGAGGGAGAGACCCAGTACTTC
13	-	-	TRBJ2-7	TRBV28	CASGSLQDYEQYF	TGTGCCAGCGGAAGTCTCCAGGACTACGAGCAGTACTTC
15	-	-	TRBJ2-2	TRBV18	CASSPHEANTGELFF	TGTGCCAGCTCACCTCATGAAGCGAACACCGGGGAGCTGTTTTTT
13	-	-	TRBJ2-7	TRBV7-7	CASSARDGYEQYF	TGTGCCAGCAGCGCAAGGGACGGCTACGAGCAGTACTTC
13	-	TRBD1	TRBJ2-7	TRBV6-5	CASRRTGGLEQYF	TGTGCCAGCAGGCGGACAGGGGGCCTCGAGCAGTACTTC
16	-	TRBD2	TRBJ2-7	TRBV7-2	CASSLEGSGRWYEQYF	TGTGCCAGCAGCTTAGAGGGGAGCGGGAGGTGGTACGAGCAGTACTTC
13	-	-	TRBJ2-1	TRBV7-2	CASSRDLYNEQFF	TGTGCCAGCAGTAGGGACCTCTACAATGAGCAGTTCTTC
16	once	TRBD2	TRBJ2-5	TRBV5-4	CASSPTSGRAGETQYF	TGTGCCAGCAGCCCGACTAGCGGGAGGGCCGGGGAGACCCAGTACTTC
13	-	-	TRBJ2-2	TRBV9	CASSVDRFGELFF	TGTGCCAGCAGCGTAGATCGGTTCGGGGAGCTGTTTTTT